The clone carrying this T cell receptor (beta chain) has just a few counts. What it recognizes is unknown. Given a much more abundant clone one base away, this may be a read error. The sample belongs to a study of blood T cells in healthy people across ages. Study-wide findings and caveats: Among long-lived donors, naive CD4+ cells were more numerous and diversity higher than in aged donors. Possibly, changes in expanded clonotypes were confounded because donor CMV status was unknown.

A J-beta primer mix and a sample-barcoded 5' primer were used in a second PCR of about 7 to 11 cycles. MiXCR, run by TCRdb on the 5' RACE reads, gives a single entry per CDR3 protein. Of more than 900,000 distinct CDR3 sequences in the sample, approximately 32% were seen once. V lost 4 bases, J lost 3 bases, and 16 bases lay in between. Germline values: CDR1 MNHEY, CDR2 SMNVEV (reference sequence). This CDR3 contains 15 residues. Healthy Russian Caucasian donors spanned ages roughly 6 to 100 years. These data are also associated with another study on T cells of mothers and their children. That work adds: In both related and unrelated pairs, TCR recombination output is shaped similarly by thymic selection.

This clonotype was obtained from a woman aged 40 to 50 in good health. What was sequenced was blood. This rearrangement joins TRBV27 to TRBJ2-7; a possible D gene is TRBD1 (5 bases). The CDR3 coding sequence is TGTGCCAGCAGTTCGCAGCAAAGGGGAATCTACGAGCAGTACTTC. It translates to CASSSQQRGIYEQYF.